This is a list of T cell receptor beta chains from one sample in a study of CD8+CD57+ T cells in acquired aplastic anemia. TCRdb reprocessed the reads via MiXCR and lists one record per CDR3 protein. The data hold about 150,000 distinct CDR3 sequences, with about 50% observed a single time. The sequencing input was sorted CD4+, CD8+, or CD8+CD57+ T cells (not recorded which) from PBMCs. These receptors were collected from a human donor with aplastic anemia. Both conserved end residues are part of each CDR3. The D gene is left open where the match is weak. Rows may omit the clone size; those that give it use once, few, many or a size class.

>TRBJ2-3|-|TRBV25-1|few
CASSEFRAISTDTQYF
TGTGCCAGCAGTGAATTTAGGGCTATAAGCACAGATACGCAGTATTTT
>TRBJ2-7|-|TRBV27|once
CASSLPLYVYEQYF
TGTGCCAGCAGTTTACCGTTGTATGTCTACGAGCAGTACTTC
>TRBJ2-5|-|TRBV3-1|-
CASSDPGSAETQYF
TGTGCCAGCAGCGACCCGGGTAGCGCGGAGACCCAGTACTTC
>TRBJ1-1|-|TRBV15|-
CATSSGASEAFF
TGTGCCACCAGCTCAGGGGCCTCTGAAGCTTTCTTT
>TRBJ2-5|TRBD2|TRBV20-1|many
CSARGGTSMETQYF
TGCAGTGCTAGGGGGGGGACTTCTATGGAGACCCAGTACTTC
>TRBJ2-7|-|TRBV4-2|many
CASSQETGYEQYF
TGTGCCAGCAGCCAAGAAACGGGCTACGAGCAGTACTTC
>TRBJ2-7|-|TRBV6-1|many
CASSRDLTYEQYF
TGTGCCAGCAGCCGGGACCTAACCTACGAGCAGTACTTC
>TRBJ1-1|TRBD1|TRBV7-8|many
CASSLEGATGVTEAFF
TGTGCCAGCAGCTTAGAAGGGGCGACAGGGGTCACTGAAGCTTTCTTT
>TRBJ1-1|TRBD1|TRBV5-1|many
CASSLVGWGTANTEAFF
TGCGCCAGCAGCTTGGTGGGCTGGGGGACAGCTAACACTGAAGCTTTCTTT
>TRBJ1-1|-|TRBV7-8|-
CASSSEYTEAFF
TGTGCCAGCAGCTCTGAGTACACTGAAGCTTTCTTT
>TRBJ2-7|TRBD1|TRBV15|-
CATSQFSGTGSDEQYF
TGTGCCACCAGCCAATTTTCCGGGACAGGGTCCGACGAGCAGTACTTC
>TRBJ2-3|TRBD2|TRBV19|many
CASWGLAADTQYF
TGTGCCAGCTGGGGACTAGCGGCAGATACGCAGTATTTT
>TRBJ2-1|-|TRBV7-9|-
CASSPGMDNEQFF
TGTGCCAGCAGCCCGGGGATGGACAATGAGCAGTTCTTC
>TRBJ1-3|-|TRBV3-1|few
CASSPYYPDGRSGNTIYF
TGTGCCAGCAGCCCATATTATCCCGACGGACGCTCTGGAAACACCATATATTTT
>TRBJ1-1|-|TRBV7-3|-
CASSLNPGARDTEAFF
TGTGCCAGCAGCCTCAACCCGGGGGCGCGGGACACTGAAGCTTTCTTT
>TRBJ2-1|TRBD2|TRBV25-1|-
CASMSSGGTYNEQFF
TGTGCCAGTATGTCTAGCGGGGGGACCTACAATGAGCAGTTCTTC
>TRBJ2-7|-|TRBV7-2|-
CASSSAGLGYEQYF
TGTGCCAGCAGCTCGGCGGGACTCGGCTACGAGCAGTACTTC
>TRBJ2-7|-|TRBV7-6|-
CASSLVAGEQYF
TGTGCCAGCAGCTTAGTAGCAGGCGAGCAGTACTTC
>TRBJ1-1|-|TRBV7-9|-
CASFLIGTEAFF
TGTGCCAGCTTCCTCATAGGCACTGAAGCTTTCTTT
>TRBJ1-5|-|TRBV6-1|many
CASSRDTDQPQHF
TGTGCCAGCAGTCGGGACACAGATCAGCCCCAGCATTTT
>TRBJ2-1|TRBD2|TRBV7-6|-
CASSLEVAGGLDEQFF
TGTGCCAGCAGCTTAGAGGTTGCGGGGGGGCTGGATGAGCAGTTCTTC
>TRBJ1-5|-|TRBV7-2|-
CASSLSGLSNQPQHF
TGTGCCAGCAGCTTATCGGGGTTGAGCAATCAGCCCCAGCATTTT
>TRBJ2-7|TRBD1|TRBV4-3|-
CASSPEQGASYEQYF
TGCGCCAGCAGCCCCGAACAGGGGGCGAGCTACGAGCAGTACTTC
>TRBJ1-2|-|TRBV24-1|few
CATWDGRRSFRYTF
TGTGCCACCTGGGACGGACGACGGTCTTTCCGCTACACCTTC
>TRBJ2-7|TRBD2|TRBV2|-
CASFATSGSPRGEQYF
TGTGCCAGCTTTGCGACTAGCGGGAGCCCCAGAGGCGAGCAGTACTTC
>TRBJ2-5|-|TRBV12-3/TRBV12-4|-
CASSFFWETQYF
TGTGCCAGCAGTTTTTTCTGGGAGACCCAGTACTTC
>TRBJ2-1|TRBD2|TRBV19|many
CASSTSGDYNEQFF
TGTGCCAGTAGCACTAGCGGGGATTACAATGAGCAGTTCTTC
>TRBJ1-1|-|TRBV6-2/TRBV6-3|-
CASRRDQEAFF
TGTGCCAGCAGAAGGGACCAGGAAGCTTTCTTT
>TRBJ2-5|TRBD1|TRBV6-1|many
CASSERTGAYQETQYF
TGTGCCAGCAGTGAGAGGACAGGAGCGTACCAAGAGACCCAGTACTTC
>TRBJ1-1|-|TRBV20-1|-
CSAREHRENTEAFF
TGCAGTGCTAGAGAGCACAGAGAGAACACTGAAGCTTTCTTT
>TRBJ1-2|-|TRBV7-9|once
CASSFFDRNHGYTF
TGTGCCAGCAGCTTTTTCGACAGAAACCATGGCTACACCTTC
>TRBJ2-2|TRBD1|TRBV29-1|few
CSVEEFTGTGNTGELFF
TGCAGCGTTGAAGAATTTACCGGGACAGGCAACACCGGGGAGCTGTTTTTT
>TRBJ2-7|-|TRBV10-3|once
CAISEAGREQYF
TGTGCCATCAGTGAGGCGGGTAGAGAGCAGTACTTC
>TRBJ2-7|TRBD1|TRBV25-1|-
CASREEMDRGLYEQYF
TGTGCCAGCAGGGAGGAGATGGACAGGGGCCTCTACGAGCAGTACTTC
>TRBJ1-6|-|TRBV15|few
CATSRGSNSPLHF
TGTGCCACCAGCAGAGGATCGAATTCACCCCTCCACTTT
>TRBJ2-1|TRBD1|TRBV20-1|-
CSAPGTGRNEQFF
TGCAGTGCCCCCGGGACAGGGAGGAATGAGCAGTTCTTC
>TRBJ2-2|-|TRBV6-1|many
CASSENPGNTGELFF
TGTGCCAGCAGTGAAAACCCAGGAAACACCGGGGAGCTGTTTTTT
>TRBJ1-1|-|TRBV15|-
CATSRVGSGREAFF
TGTGCCACCAGCAGAGTGGGCTCAGGGCGGGAAGCTTTCTTT
>TRBJ1-4|-|TRBV5-1|few
CASSPLPPGGATNEKLFF
TGCGCCAGCAGCCCTCTCCCCCCGGGGGGAGCAACTAATGAAAAACTGTTTTTT
>TRBJ2-3|TRBD2|TRBV20-1|many
CSARDRASGGHTDTQYF
TGCAGTGCTAGAGATCGGGCTAGCGGGGGCCACACAGATACGCAGTATTTT
>TRBJ1-1|TRBD1|TRBV10-3|-
CAVRTGMNTEAFF
TGTGCCGTCAGGACAGGGATGAACACTGAAGCTTTCTTT
>TRBJ1-6|-|TRBV9|-
CASSVDPTSVGSPLHF
TGTGCCAGCAGCGTAGATCCGACAAGCGTGGGTTCACCCCTCCACTTT
>TRBJ1-6|-|TRBV4-2|many
CASSQDSSYNSPLHF
TGTGCCAGCAGCCAAGACAGCTCCTATAATTCACCCCTCCACTTT
>TRBJ2-7|-|TRBV19|-
CASSAIYRLSRQGGHEQYF
TGTGCCAGTAGTGCCATTTACAGACTTTCCCGACAGGGAGGCCACGAGCAGTACTTC
>TRBJ1-3|-|TRBV6-5|many
CASSYRPGLSSGNTIYF
TGTGCCAGCAGTTACAGGCCCGGGTTGAGCTCTGGAAACACCATATATTTT
>TRBJ2-3|-|TRBV20-1|many
CSARDGGGGTDTQYF
TGCAGTGCTAGAGATGGGGGCGGCGGCACAGATACGCAGTATTTT
>TRBJ1-1|TRBD1|TRBV7-9|few
CASSRTGGTEAFF
TGTGCCAGCAGCCGCACAGGGGGTACTGAAGCTTTCTTT
>TRBJ1-1|-|TRBV6-2/TRBV6-3|-
CASSYRGSGGAEAFF
TGTGCCAGCAGTTACCGGGGATCCGGGGGCGCTGAAGCTTTCTTT
>TRBJ1-1|TRBD1|TRBV29-1|few
CSVRTGSTEAFF
TGCAGCGTTCGGACAGGGAGCACTGAAGCTTTCTTT
>TRBJ1-1|-|TRBV6-5|many
CASNYGGDWNTEAFF
TGTGCCAGCAATTACGGTGGGGATTGGAACACTGAAGCTTTCTTT
>TRBJ2-1|-|TRBV24-1|many
CATRGLGSRNEQFF
TGTGCCACCCGAGGTCTAGGAAGTCGCAATGAGCAGTTCTTC